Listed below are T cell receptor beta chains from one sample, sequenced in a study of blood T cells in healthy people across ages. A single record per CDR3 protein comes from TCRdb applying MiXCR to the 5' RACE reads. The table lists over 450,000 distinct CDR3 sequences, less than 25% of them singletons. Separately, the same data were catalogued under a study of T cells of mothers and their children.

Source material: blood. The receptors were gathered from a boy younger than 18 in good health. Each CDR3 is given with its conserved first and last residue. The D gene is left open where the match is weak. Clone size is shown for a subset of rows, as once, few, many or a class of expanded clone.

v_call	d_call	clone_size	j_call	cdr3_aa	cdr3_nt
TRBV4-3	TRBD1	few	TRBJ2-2	CASSLIYRGLTPSTGELFF	TGCGCCAGCAGCCTAATATACAGGGGGCTTACTCCGAGCACCGGGGAGCTGTTTTTT
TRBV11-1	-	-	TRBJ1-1	CASSLDSHDAFF	TGTGCCAGCAGCTTAGACTCCCATGACGCTTTCTTT
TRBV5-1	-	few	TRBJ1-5	CASSLDGLPANQPQHF	TGCGCCAGCAGCTTGGACGGACTTCCGGCAAATCAGCCCCAGCATTTT
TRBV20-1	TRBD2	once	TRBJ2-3	CSARRLAGSTDTQYF	TGCAGTGCTAGACGACTAGCGGGGAGCACAGATACGCAGTATTTT
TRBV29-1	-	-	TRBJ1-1	CSARAGTLNTEAFF	TGCAGCGCAAGGGCAGGGACCCTGAACACTGAAGCTTTCTTT
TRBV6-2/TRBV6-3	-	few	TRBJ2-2	CASSPNGELFF	TGTGCCAGCAGTCCTAACGGGGAGCTGTTTTTT
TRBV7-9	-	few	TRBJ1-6	CASSLEPNAAPLHF	TGTGCCAGCAGCTTAGAACCCAATGCAGCACCCCTCCACTTT
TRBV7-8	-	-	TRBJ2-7	CASSSPFRTSGEQYF	TGTGCCAGCAGCTCCCCGTTTAGGACGTCGGGCGAGCAGTACTTC
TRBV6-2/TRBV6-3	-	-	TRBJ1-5	CASSYTLLGNQPQHF	TGTGCCAGCAGTTATACCCTTTTAGGCAATCAGCCCCAGCATTTT
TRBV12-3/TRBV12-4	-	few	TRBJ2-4	CASSPRMNIQYF	TGTGCCAGCAGTCCGAGGATGAACATTCAGTACTTC
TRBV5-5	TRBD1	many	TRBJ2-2	CASSTGTANTGELFF	TGTGCCAGCAGCACCGGGACAGCGAACACCGGGGAGCTGTTTTTT
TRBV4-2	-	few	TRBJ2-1	CASSQDSPSYNEQFF	TGTGCCAGCAGCCAAGATTCTCCGAGTTACAATGAGCAGTTCTTC
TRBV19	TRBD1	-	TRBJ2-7	CASSSRGLYEQYF	TGTGCCAGTAGTAGCAGGGGGCTATACGAGCAGTACTTC
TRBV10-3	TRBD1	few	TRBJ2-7	CAISPRTGDEQYF	TGTGCCATCAGTCCCAGGACAGGGGACGAGCAGTACTTC
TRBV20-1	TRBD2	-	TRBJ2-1	CSARLAGEFDEQFF	TGCAGTGCTAGACTGGCGGGAGAATTCGATGAGCAGTTCTTC
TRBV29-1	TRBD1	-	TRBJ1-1	CSVTQGATEAFF	TGCAGCGTTACACAGGGGGCCACTGAAGCTTTCTTT
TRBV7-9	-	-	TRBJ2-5	CASSLATRIWKQETQYF	TGTGCCAGCAGCTTGGCCACGAGAATTTGGAAGCAAGAGACCCAGTACTTC
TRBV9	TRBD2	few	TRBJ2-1	CASSALSGRSYNEQFF	TGTGCCAGCAGCGCCCTTAGCGGGAGGTCCTACAATGAGCAGTTCTTC
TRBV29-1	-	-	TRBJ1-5	CSAEQGPNQPQHF	TGCAGCGCAGAGCAGGGCCCTAATCAGCCCCAGCATTTT
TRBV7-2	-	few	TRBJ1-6	CASSLNAVTLLNNSPLHF	TGTGCCAGCAGCTTAAATGCAGTGACCCTACTAAACAATTCACCCCTCCACTTT
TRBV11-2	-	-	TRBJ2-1	CASSEGLVQFF	TGTGCCAGCAGCGAGGGTCTAGTGCAGTTCTTC
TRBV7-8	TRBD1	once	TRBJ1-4	CASSPWTGSDEKLFF	TGTGCCAGCAGCCCTTGGACAGGGTCCGATGAAAAACTGTTTTTT
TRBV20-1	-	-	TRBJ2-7	CSAGLGAQSSYEQYF	TGCAGTGCTGGTCTAGGAGCTCAGAGCTCCTACGAGCAGTACTTC
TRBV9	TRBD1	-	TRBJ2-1	CASSVLGTGINEQFF	TGTGCCAGCAGCGTATTGGGGACAGGGATCAATGAGCAGTTCTTC
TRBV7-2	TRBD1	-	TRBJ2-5	CASSLQGTVLLETQYF	TGTGCCAGCAGCTTACAGGGGACAGTTCTGTTAGAGACCCAGTACTTC
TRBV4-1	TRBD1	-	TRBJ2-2	CASSQGDRGMSTGELFF	TGCGCCAGCAGCCAAGGCGACAGGGGGATGAGCACCGGGGAGCTGTTTTTT
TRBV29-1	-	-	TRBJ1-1	CSVEDSSTRERGTEAFF	TGCAGCGTTGAAGATTCCTCAACCCGGGAACGGGGCACTGAAGCTTTCTTT
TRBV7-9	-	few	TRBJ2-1	CASSLALGTVNEQFF	TGTGCCAGCAGCTTAGCGCTTGGGACCGTCAATGAGCAGTTCTTC
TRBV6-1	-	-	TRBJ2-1	CASSELPPYKYNEQFF	TGTGCCAGCAGTGAACTCCCCCCATATAAGTACAATGAGCAGTTCTTC
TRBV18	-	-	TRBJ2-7	CASSPLQGSFYEQYF	TGTGCCAGCTCACCTCTTCAGGGGTCATTCTACGAGCAGTACTTC
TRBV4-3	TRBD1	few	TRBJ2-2	CASSQGQGATGELFF	TGCGCCAGCAGCCAAGGGCAGGGGGCCACCGGGGAGCTGTTTTTT
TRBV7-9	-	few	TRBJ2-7	CASSLVPPGLLKYF	TGTGCCAGCAGCTTAGTTCCCCCCGGGCTATTGAAGTACTTC
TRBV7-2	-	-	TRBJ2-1	CASSLLPGYNEQFF	TGTGCCAGCAGCTTACTCCCGGGGTACAATGAGCAGTTCTTC
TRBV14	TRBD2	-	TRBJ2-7	CASSQDPSLAGPSACEQYF	TGTGCCAGCAGCCAAGATCCATCTTTAGCGGGGCCTTCAGCCTGCGAGCAGTACTTC
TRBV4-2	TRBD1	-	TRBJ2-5	CASSQEWAGTGTQETQYF	TGTGCCAGCAGCCAAGAGTGGGCCGGGACAGGGACCCAAGAGACCCAGTACTTC
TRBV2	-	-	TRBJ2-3	CASSARGIRTDTQYF	TGTGCCAGCAGTGCCCGGGGGATCCGCACAGATACGCAGTATTTT
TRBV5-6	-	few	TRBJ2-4	CASSPLRGAGAKNIQYF	TGTGCCAGCAGCCCCCTCAGGGGGGCGGGGGCCAAAAACATTCAGTACTTC
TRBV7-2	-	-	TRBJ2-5	CASSSRPEETQYF	TGTGCCAGCAGCTCACGGCCAGAAGAGACCCAGTACTTC
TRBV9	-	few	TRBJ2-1	CASSVSYNEQFF	TGTGCCAGCAGCGTCTCCTACAATGAGCAGTTCTTC
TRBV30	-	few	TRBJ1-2	CAWRGQVYGYTF	TGTGCCTGGAGGGGGCAGGTCTATGGCTACACCTTC
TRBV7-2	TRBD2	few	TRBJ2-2	CASSRDYHPGQLFF	TGTGCCAGCAGCCGGGACTATCATCCCGGGCAGCTGTTTTTT
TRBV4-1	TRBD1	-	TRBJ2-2	CASSQPDRGRVLYTGELFF	TGCGCCAGCAGCCAACCGGACAGGGGGCGCGTATTGTACACCGGGGAGCTGTTTTTT
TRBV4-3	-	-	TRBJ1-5	CASSQERLTQGDSNQPQHF	TGCGCCAGCAGCCAAGAACGACTGACGCAGGGAGATAGCAATCAGCCCCAGCATTTT
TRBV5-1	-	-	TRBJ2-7	CASTDPNLPEQYF	TGCGCCAGCACCGACCCAAATCTGCCAGAGCAGTACTTC
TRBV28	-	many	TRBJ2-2	CASSFFLLAENTGELFF	TGTGCCAGCAGTTTTTTTTTACTAGCAGAGAACACCGGGGAGCTGTTTTTT
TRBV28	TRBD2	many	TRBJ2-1	CASRPGLAGEQFF	TGTGCCAGCAGGCCGGGACTAGCGGGGGAGCAGTTCTTC
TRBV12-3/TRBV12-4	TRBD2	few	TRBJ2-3	CASSLIEGLAGGIKSTDTQYF	TGTGCCAGCAGTTTAATAGAGGGGCTAGCGGGAGGAATTAAGAGCACAGATACGCAGTATTTT
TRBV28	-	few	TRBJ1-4	CASTPLETVNEKLFF	TGTGCCAGCACCCCGCTGGAGACGGTTAATGAAAAACTGTTTTTT
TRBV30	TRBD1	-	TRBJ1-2	CAWSTRRQGVHAVGYTF	TGTGCCTGGAGTACACGCAGACAGGGGGTCCATGCGGTTGGCTACACCTTC
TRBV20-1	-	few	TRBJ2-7	CSASSLYEQYF	TGCAGTGCTAGCTCCCTCTACGAGCAGTACTTC
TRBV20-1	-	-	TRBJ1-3	CSARDGGSTVGNTIYF	TGCAGTGCTAGAGATGGTGGCAGTACGGTTGGAAACACCATATATTTT
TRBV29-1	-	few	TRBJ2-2	CSVVEGAAMVGELFF	TGCAGCGTTGTAGAAGGAGCCGCGATGGTCGGGGAGCTGTTTTTT
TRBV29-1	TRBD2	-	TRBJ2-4	CSVAPLAGEVGAKNIQYF	TGCAGCGTTGCCCCCCTAGCGGGAGAAGTCGGGGCCAAAAACATTCAGTACTTC
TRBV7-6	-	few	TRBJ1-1	CASSLAHQAGAEAFF	TGTGCCAGCAGCTTAGCGCACCAGGCTGGGGCTGAAGCTTTCTTT